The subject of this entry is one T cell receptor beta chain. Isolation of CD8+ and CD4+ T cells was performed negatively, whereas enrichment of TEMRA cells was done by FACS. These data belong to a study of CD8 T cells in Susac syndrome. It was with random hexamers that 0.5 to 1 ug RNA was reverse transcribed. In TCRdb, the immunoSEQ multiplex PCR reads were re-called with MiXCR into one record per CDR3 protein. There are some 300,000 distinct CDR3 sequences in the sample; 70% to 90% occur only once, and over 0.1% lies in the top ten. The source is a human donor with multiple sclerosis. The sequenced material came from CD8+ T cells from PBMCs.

CDR3 in DNA: TGTGCCAGCAGCTTAACACTAAGGACTAGCCCACACACAGATACGCAGTATTTT. It yields the protein CASSLTLRTSPHTDTQYF. The chain combines TRBV7-3 with TRBJ2-3, with 8 bases that match TRBD2. Germline assignment: CDR1 SGHTA and CDR2 FQGTGA. The CDR3 totals 18 residues. The V and J ends lost 0 bases and 2 bases, in that order; junction bases with no gene match: 10.